The 27 T cell receptor beta chains presented below share a single source sample, sequenced in a study of blood T cell repertoires in COVID-19. Some clones are missing from TCRdb's copy, which holds only in-frame ones; the method was immunoSEQ multiplex PCR. The sample consists of some 250,000 clones, around 89% of them appearing once. Sequencing input: PBMCs or T cells enriched from blood (not recorded which). The receptors were gathered from a man between 35 and 55 years old who had recovered from COVID-19.

The rearrangement links TRBV27 to TRBJ1-1; TRBD1 is a possible D gene (6 bases). There are 13 residues in the CDR3. V lost 7 bases to trimming and J lost 4 bases, with 13 bases between them. Germline assignment: CDR1 MNHEY and CDR2 SMNVEV (reference sequence). The CDR3, as DNA: TGTGCCAGCACCTTCCGGGGGGCCACTGAAGCTTTCTTT. Its protein is CASTFRGATEAFF.

The table lists this clone with a few counts. The rearrangement uses TRBV18 and TRBJ1-2; possible D gene TRBD1, 6 bases. The CDR3 runs 15 residues. Trimming took 2 bases from V and 3 from J, leaving 13 bases between them. Germline assignment: CDR1 KGHSH and CDR2 LQKENI. CDR3 loop: CASSPTDSAYYGYTF. CDR3 coding DNA: TGTGCCAGCTCACCAACGGACAGCGCTTACTATGGCTACACCTTC.

J is TRBJ2-4 and V is TRBV19; 8 bases align to TRBD2. Germline V lookup: CDR1 LNHDA, CDR2 SQIVND (reference sequence). The V segment lost 7 bases and the J segment 8 bases; nucleotides outside the gene matches: 19. This CDR3 spans 17 amino acids. CDR3 in amino acids: CASTPSGGGGLLHIQYF. The CDR3 DNA sequence: TGTGCCAGTACCCCCTCGGGGGGGGGAGGCCTGTTGCACATTCAGTACTTC.

The chain joins TRBV27 to TRBJ2-7, with TRBD1 as a possible D gene (5 bases). Trimming took off 4 bases at V and 0 bases at J, with 10 bases between the two ends. Germline V gives CDR1 MNHEY, CDR2 SMNVEV (reference sequence). The CDR3 is made up of 14 amino acids. Written as DNA, the CDR3 is TGTGCCAGCAGTTACACAGGAGCCTCCTACGAGCAGTACTTC. Amino acids: CASSYTGASYEQYF.

The count of this clone is one. The chain has TRBV10-3 and TRBJ2-7; D gene ambiguous. Trimming took 3 bases from V and 3 from J, leaving 3 bases between them. The germline gives CDR1 ENHRY, CDR2 SYGVKD. The CDR3 extends over 11 amino acids. This chain's CDR3 is CAISDYYEQYF. CDR3 in DNA: TGTGCCATCAGTGATTACTACGAGCAGTACTTC.

The chain has TRBV5-5 and TRBJ1-1, with 8 bases fitting TRBD1. Trimming cost V 4 bases and J 1 base; bases outside gene matches: 6. The CDR3 is 15 amino acids. Germline lookup yields CDR1 SGHKS and CDR2 YYEKEE (reference sequence). CDR3 region: CASSLSGGPNTEAFF. The CDR3 region has the DNA TGTGCCAGCAGCCTCTCAGGGGGCCCGAACACTGAAGCTTTCTTT.

V is TRBV6-5 and J is TRBJ2-7, with D possibly being TRBD1 (5 bases). V was cut by 6 bases and J by 0 bases, with 9 bases left in between. Per the germline V gene, CDR1 is MNHEY and CDR2 is SVGAGI. The CDR3 has 13 residues. Here the CDR3 DNA reads TGTGCCAGCAGAGGACAAAGCTCCTACGAGCAGTACTTC. It translates to CASRGQSSYEQYF.

The rearrangement uses TRBV20-1 and TRBJ1-4; maybe TRBD1 (5 bases). The CDR3 consists of 11 residues. Germline lookup yields CDR1 DFQATT and CDR2 SNEGSKA (reference sequence). Trimming shortened V by 5 bases and J by 12 bases, and 13 bases separated the two germline ends. Here the CDR3 DNA reads TGCAGTGCTGTTGGGATAGGGGAACTGTTTTTT. Translated: CSAVGIGELFF.

This clone was counted many times. The chain employs TRBV18 and TRBJ2-7; 9 nucleotides line up with TRBD2. This CDR3 comprises 16 residues. The germline CDR1 and CDR2 sequences are KGHSH and LQKENI. V shed 0 bases and J 6 bases; nucleotides not matched to a gene: 9. The CDR3 DNA reads as TGTGCCAGCTCACCACCGGAAGTAGCGGGAGTCCGCGAGCAGTACTTC. Translating it yields CASSPPEVAGVREQYF. The variable domain in full, with the rest retrieved from reference TRBV18 and TRBJ2-7, is NAGVMQNPRHLVRRRGQEARLRCSPMKGHSHVYWYRQLPEEGLKFMVYLQKENIIDESGMPKERFSAEFPKEGPSILRIQQVVRGDSAAYFCASSPPEVAGVREQYFGPGTRLTVT.

The sample holds one count of this clone. The J gene is TRBJ1-6, the V gene TRBV11-3; D is possibly TRBD1 (5 bases). The V end was cut by 3 bases, the J end by 9 bases, with 12 bases between. Germline V gives CDR1 SGHNT, CDR2 YENEEA. This CDR3 region has 14 residues. The CDR3 DNA follows: TGTGCCAGCAGCTTGGGAGGGGAGGGTTCACCCCTCCACTTT. Translation: CASSLGGEGSPLHF. Based on the CDR3 plus reference TRBV11-3 and TRBJ1-6, the full variable domain is EAGVVQSPRYKIIEKKQPVAFWCNPISGHNTLYWYLQNLGQGPELLIRYENEEAVDDSQLPKDRFSAERLKGVDSTLKIQPAELGDSAVYLCASSLGGEGSPLHFGNGTRLTVT.

This sequence joins TRBV5-1 and TRBJ1-2; TRBD1 matches at 7 bases. Germline V gene sequence: CDR1 SGHRS, CDR2 YFSETQ. Germline trimming cut 2 bases from V and 6 bases from J; bases unmatched to any gene: 4. The CDR3 is made up of 13 amino acids. CDR3 residues: CASSFEGADGYTF. The CDR3 DNA is TGCGCCAGCAGCTTCGAGGGGGCGGATGGCTACACCTTC.

The rearrangement uses TRBV7-2 and TRBJ2-1; D perhaps matches TRBD2 (5 bases). The CDR3 runs 13 residues. CDR1 SGHTA and CDR2 FQGNSA come from the germline V gene. Trimming cost V 5 bases and J 4 bases, with 9 bases left between them. The CDR3 loop reads CASSLDSYNEQFF. The CDR3 coding sequence is TGTGCCAGCAGCCTGGACTCATACAATGAGCAGTTCTTC.

The chain joins TRBV19 to TRBJ1-2; the match to TRBD1 covers 7 bases. The CDR3 has 16 amino acids. Germline V gives CDR1 LNHDA, CDR2 SQIVND (reference sequence). V shed 3 bases and J 3 bases; nucleotides not matched to a gene: 10. The CDR3 DNA is TGTGCCAGTAGTATTATAGGGGGCTCCTTTTACTATGGCTACACCTTC. Its translation: CASSIIGGSFYYGYTF.

The chain carries TRBV12-3 or TRBV12-4 and TRBJ1-2; no reliable D call. This CDR3 has 12 amino acids. V was shortened by 6 bases and J by 7 bases, with 12 bases between the two germline ends. CDR3 sequence reads: CASSPEEGGYTF. CDR3 sequence (DNA): TGTGCCAGCAGCCCTGAGGAGGGTGGCTACACCTTC.

V gene TRBV9 combines with J gene TRBJ1-3; possible D gene TRBD1, 6 bases. Trimming took off 2 bases at V and 4 bases at J, with 10 bases between the two ends. The CDR3 spans 14 residues. Germline assignment: CDR1 SGDLS and CDR2 YYNGEE. DNA of the CDR3: TGTGCCAGCAGCGTTCAGGGGAGCGGAAACACCATATATTTT. Amino acid sequence: CASSVQGSGNTIYF.

V is TRBV15 and J is TRBJ2-5, with TRBD2 matching 10 bases. The CDR3 is 15 amino acids. The J segment lost 4 bases and the V segment lost 9 bases, leaving 11 bases of the junction unmatched. CDR1 and CDR2 from the germline V gene are LNHNV and YYDKDF (reference sequence). This chain's CDR3 is CATLPERGGSETQYF. In nucleotides, the CDR3 is TGTGCCACACTACCCGAGCGGGGGGGATCAGAGACCCAGTACTTC.

The V call is TRBV28, the J call TRBJ2-4; D possibly corresponds to TRBD2 (6 bases). Germline CDR1 reads MDHEN; CDR2 reads SYDVKM. The CDR3 contains 17 residues. V was shortened by 5 bases and J by 1 base, with 18 bases between the two germline ends. CDR3 sequence: CASSPIKGGLAKNIQYF. The DNA of the CDR3 is TGTGCCAGCAGTCCTATCAAGGGAGGACTGGCCAAAAACATTCAGTACTTC.

The chain carries TRBV28 and TRBJ1-5; the D is unclear. The CDR3 length is 12 residues. CDR1 is MDHEN, CDR2 SYDVKM, per germline. Trimming removed 1 base from V and 6 bases from J, with 4 bases in between. Here the CDR3 DNA reads TGTGCCAGCAGTTTATCCGGTCAGCCCCAGCATTTT. Translated, it gives CASSLSGQPQHF.

CDR3 sequence: CAWSRDRWSYSNQPQHF. In DNA form, the CDR3 reads TGTGCCTGGAGTCGGGACAGGTGGAGTTATAGCAATCAGCCCCAGCATTTT. The V gene is TRBV30, the J gene TRBJ1-5; 8 bases line up with TRBD1. Trimming took 2 bases from V and 0 from J; bases not matched to a gene: 9. The germline CDR1 and CDR2 sequences are GTSNPN and SVGIG (reference sequence). The CDR3 length is 17 residues.

The V gene is TRBV5-8, the J gene TRBJ1-5; 10 bases match TRBD1. This CDR3 has 16 residues. The V and J ends lost 0 bases and 6 bases, in that order; junction bases with no gene match: 6. Germline assignment: CDR1 SGHTS and CDR2 YDEGEE. The CDR3 here is CASSLGDRGPGQPQHF. The CDR3 DNA follows: TGTGCCAGCAGCTTGGGGGACAGGGGCCCGGGTCAGCCCCAGCATTTT.

The gene calls are TRBV10-3 and TRBJ1-2; D is ambiguous. V dropped 2 bases and J dropped 2 bases, with 15 bases sitting between them. Germline CDR1 ENHRY, CDR2 SYGVKD. The CDR3 contains 16 residues. CDR3 in DNA: TGTGCCATCAGTGAGCCACAGAGTTACGCAAACTATGGCTACACCTTC. It translates to CAISEPQSYANYGYTF.

The rearrangement joins TRBV6-5 to TRBJ1-5; no definite D call. CDR3 length: 11 residues. V was trimmed by 5 bases and J by 5 bases, leaving 4 bases between them. Looked up from germline, CDR1 is MNHEY and CDR2 is SVGAGI. The CDR3 DNA sequence: TGTGCCAGCAGTCTCCATCAGCCCCAGCATTTT. Translated: CASSLHQPQHF.

This chain uses TRBV6-5 with TRBJ1-1; possibly TRBD1 for D (5 bases). Germline V CDR1 and CDR2: MNHEY, SVGAGI. Trimming cost V 11 bases and J 4 bases, with 20 bases left between them. This CDR3 comprises 14 residues. The CDR3 region is CAGGGSLRVTEAFF. For the CDR3, the DNA is TGTGCCGGCGGGGGGTCGTTAAGGGTCACTGAAGCTTTCTTT.

The chain combines TRBV5-1 with TRBJ2-3; D gene unclear. Per germline, CDR1 SGHRS and CDR2 YFSETQ. V dropped 2 bases and J dropped 2 bases, with 9 bases sitting between them. This CDR3 region has 14 residues. CDR3 amino acids: CASSLTGVTDTQYF. In DNA form, the CDR3 reads TGCGCCAGCAGCTTAACGGGTGTCACAGATACGCAGTATTTT.

The CDR3 DNA sequence: TGTGCCAGCAGCTTGACTCAGGGGTTCAGGCTTACCGGGGAGCTGTTTTTT. This encodes CASSLTQGFRLTGELFF. The V call is TRBV7-9, the J call TRBJ2-2; D possibly corresponds to TRBD1 (6 bases). Trimming took off 3 bases at V and 5 bases at J, with 19 bases between the two ends. Germline CDR1 is SEHNR and CDR2 is FQNEAQ (reference sequence). CDR3 length: 17 amino acids.

The chain employs TRBV11-3 and TRBJ1-2; 10 nucleotides line up with TRBD1. The CDR3 covers 17 residues. Per the germline V gene, CDR1 is SGHNT and CDR2 is YENEEA. V shed 4 bases and J 0 bases; nucleotides not matched to a gene: 8. CDR3 protein: CASSSVDRGGANYGYTF. DNA for the CDR3: TGTGCCAGCAGCTCAGTGGACAGGGGGGGTGCTAACTATGGCTACACCTTC.

The chain couples TRBV19 to TRBJ2-3; 7 positions match TRBD2. Germline V CDR1 and CDR2: LNHDA, SQIVND (reference sequence). The junction had 5 bases not matched to a gene; V was cut back by 5 bases and J by 0 bases. The CDR3 spans 15 residues. CDR3 in amino acids: CASSAASGSTDTQYF. The CDR3 DNA reads as TGTGCCAGTAGTGCGGCTAGCGGTAGCACAGATACGCAGTATTTT.